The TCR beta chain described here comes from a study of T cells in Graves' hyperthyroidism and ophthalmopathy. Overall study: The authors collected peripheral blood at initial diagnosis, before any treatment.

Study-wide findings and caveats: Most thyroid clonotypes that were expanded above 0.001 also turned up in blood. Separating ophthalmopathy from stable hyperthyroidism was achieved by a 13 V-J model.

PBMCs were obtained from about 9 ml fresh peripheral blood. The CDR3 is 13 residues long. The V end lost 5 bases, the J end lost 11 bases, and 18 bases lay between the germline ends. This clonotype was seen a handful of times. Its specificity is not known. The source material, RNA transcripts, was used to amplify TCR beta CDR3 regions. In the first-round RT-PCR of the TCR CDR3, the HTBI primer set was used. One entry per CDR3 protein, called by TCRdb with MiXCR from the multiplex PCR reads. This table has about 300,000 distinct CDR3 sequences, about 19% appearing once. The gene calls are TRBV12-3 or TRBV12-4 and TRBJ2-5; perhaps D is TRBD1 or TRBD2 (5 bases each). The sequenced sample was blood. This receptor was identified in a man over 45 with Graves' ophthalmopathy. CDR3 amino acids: CASSGTGRRTQYF. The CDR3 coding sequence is TGTGCCAGCAGTGGGACCGGTCGGAGGACGCAGTACTTC.